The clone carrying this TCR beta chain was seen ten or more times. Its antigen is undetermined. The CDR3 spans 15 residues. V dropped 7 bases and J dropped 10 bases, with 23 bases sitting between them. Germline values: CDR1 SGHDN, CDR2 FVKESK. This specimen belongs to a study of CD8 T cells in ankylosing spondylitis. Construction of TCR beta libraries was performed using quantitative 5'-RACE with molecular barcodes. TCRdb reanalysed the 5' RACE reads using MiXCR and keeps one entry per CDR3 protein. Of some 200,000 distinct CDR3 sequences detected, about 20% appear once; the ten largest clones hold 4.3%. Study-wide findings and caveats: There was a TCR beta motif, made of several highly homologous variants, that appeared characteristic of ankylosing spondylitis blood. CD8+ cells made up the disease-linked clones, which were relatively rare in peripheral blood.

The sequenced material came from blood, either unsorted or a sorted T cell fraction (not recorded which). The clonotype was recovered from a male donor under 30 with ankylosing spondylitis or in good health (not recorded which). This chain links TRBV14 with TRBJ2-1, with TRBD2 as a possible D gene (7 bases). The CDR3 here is CASNWGGPQLSEQFF. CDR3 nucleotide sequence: TGTGCCAGCAACTGGGGGGGCCCCCAGTTGAGCGAGCAGTTCTTC. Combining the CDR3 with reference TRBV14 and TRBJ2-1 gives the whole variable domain EAGVTQFPSHSVIEKGQTVTLRCDPISGHDNLYWYRRVMGKEIKFLLHFVKESKQDESGMPNNRFLAERTGGTYSTLKVQPAELEDSGVYFCASNWGGPQLSEQFFGPGTRLTVL.